These T cell receptor beta chains were read from a single sample in a study of cytomegalovirus exposure and HLA in healthy donors. Assay used: immunoSEQ multiplex PCR; TCRdb lists only in-frame clones, some missing. Of 180,000 or so clones listed, 75% to 80% are singletons. Sequences were obtained from PBMCs. The receptors here all came from a man aged 50 to 60 in good health and CMV-seropositive. The CDR3 runs from the conserved cysteine through the conserved F or W. Each record gives: J gene, D gene, V gene, clone size, CDR3 protein, CDR3 DNA. D genes are given only for firm matches. Rows may omit the clone size; those that give it use once, few, many or a size class.

TRBJ2-1 - TRBV4-2 - CASSQGYRDSYNEQFF TGTGCCAGCAGCCAAGGCTACAGGGACTCCTACAATGAGCAGTTCTTC
TRBJ2-1 - TRBV12-1 - CASSCPSPGGPLGGDEQFF TGTGCCAGCAGCTGCCCCTCGCCGGGGGGACCGTTAGGCGGCGATGAGCAGTTCTTC
TRBJ2-3 - TRBV6-4 - CASSDLSGRDTDTQYF TGTGCCAGCAGTGACTTGTCCGGTCGGGACACAGATACGCAGTATTTT
TRBJ1-5 - TRBV5-6 - CASSLGSGSNQPQHF TGTGCCAGCAGCTTGGGGTCAGGGAGCAATCAGCCCCAGCATTTT
TRBJ2-1 - TRBV5-6 - CASSLYGSYNEQFF TGTGCCAGCAGCTTATACGGGTCCTACAATGAGCAGTTCTTC
TRBJ2-1 - TRBV5-1 - CASSFRSGGEQFF TGCGCCAGCAGCTTCCGTAGTGGAGGGGAGCAGTTCTTC
TRBJ1-5 - TRBV5-5 - CASSLAGVVQPQHF TGTGCCAGCAGCTTAGCAGGGGTCGTGCAGCCCCAGCATTTT
TRBJ2-7 TRBD1 TRBV2 once CASSSGPHDRGYEQYF TGTGCCAGCAGTTCAGGCCCCCACGACAGGGGTTACGAGCAGTACTTC
TRBJ2-5 TRBD2 TRBV7-8 - CASSLVAGGEYF TGTGCCAGCAGCTTAGTAGCGGGAGGAGAGTACTTC
TRBJ2-1 - TRBV6-1 - CASSETGLIWIF TGTGCCAGCAGTGAAACTGGGCTCATATGGATCTTC
TRBJ2-3 - TRBV4-1 - CASSQESSTDTQYF TGCGCCAGCAGCCAAGAGAGCAGCACAGATACGCAGTATTTT
TRBJ1-6 - TRBV25-1 - CASSDIGRADNSPLHF TGTGCCAGCAGTGATATAGGGAGGGCGGATAATTCACCCCTCCACTTT
TRBJ2-1 - TRBV28 - CASSRQGIYDEQFF TGTGCCAGCAGTCGGCAGGGGATCTATGATGAGCAGTTCTTC
TRBJ2-1 TRBD2 TRBV15 - CATSRDAGVAGYNEQFF TGTGCCACCAGCAGAGATGCGGGGGTAGCGGGTTACAATGAGCAGTTCTTC
TRBJ2-7 - TRBV7-3 - CASSLGGAGYEQYF TGTGCCAGCAGCTTAGGGGGGGCGGGCTACGAGCAGTACTTC
TRBJ1-1 TRBD1 TRBV28 - CASSPATGGLMNTEAFF TGTGCCAGCAGCCCCGCCACAGGGGGGCTCATGAACACTGAAGCTTTCTTT
TRBJ2-3 - TRBV5-1 once CASSLGGGGATLSRNTQYF TGCGCCAGCAGCTTGGGTGGAGGGGGCGCGACCTTATCGAGGAATACGCAGTATTTT